The clone carrying this T cell receptor beta chain appeared many times. Its antigen remains unknown. TCRdb re-analysed the 5' RACE reads in MiXCR, keeping a single row per CDR3 protein. The sample gives about 100,000 distinct CDR3 sequences, 4.4% of which show up once; 21% is in the top ten. Trimming removed 5 bases at V and 5 bases at J, with 24 bases between. The CDR3 consists of 17 residues. The germline CDR1 and CDR2 sequences are MDHEN and SYDVKM. Time point reported: sample taken at primary tumor resection. Whole RNA, which was extracted from tumor, nontumor lung tissue or frozen PBMC, was sequenced without any cell sorting. These data originate in a study of spatial heterogeneity in lung cancer. Findings and limits, study-wide: Counts of expanded alpha and beta TCRs within tumors tracked the tumor nonsynonymous mutation count.

The sample here was lung tumor tissue, taken at surgery. This TCR was sampled from a male donor with early-stage non-small cell lung cancer. The genes are TRBV28 and TRBJ2-5; perhaps TRBD1 as D (6 bases). This CDR3 reads CASSHRFWAGVGETQYF. The CDR3 region has the DNA TGTGCCAGCAGTCATCGTTTTTGGGCAGGGGTTGGGGAGACCCAGTACTTC. The variable domain in full, completed from reference TRBV28 and TRBJ2-5, reads DVKVTQSSRYLVKRTGEKVFLECVQDMDHENMFWYRQDPGLGLRLIYFSYDVKMKEKGDIPEGYSVSREKKERFSLILESASTNQTSMYLCASSHRFWAGVGETQYFGPGTRLLVL.